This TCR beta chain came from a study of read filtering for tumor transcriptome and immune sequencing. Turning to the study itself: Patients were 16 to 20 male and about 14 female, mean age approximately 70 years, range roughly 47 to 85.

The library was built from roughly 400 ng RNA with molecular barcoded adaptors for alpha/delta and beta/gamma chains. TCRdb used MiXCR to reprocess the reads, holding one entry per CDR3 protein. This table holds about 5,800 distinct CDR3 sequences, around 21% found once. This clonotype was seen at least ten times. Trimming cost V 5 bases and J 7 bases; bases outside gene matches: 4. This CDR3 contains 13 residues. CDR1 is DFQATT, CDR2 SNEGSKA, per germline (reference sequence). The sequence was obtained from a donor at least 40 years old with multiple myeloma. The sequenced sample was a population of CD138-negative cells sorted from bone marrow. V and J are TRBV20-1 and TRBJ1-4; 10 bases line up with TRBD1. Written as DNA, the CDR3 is TGCAGTGCTCAGACAGGGGGCTTTGAAAAACTGTTTTTT. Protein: CSAQTGGFEKLFF.